The next 12 T cell receptor beta chains were all read from a single sample in a study of cytomegalovirus exposure and HLA in healthy donors listed by TCRdb under 2017. Library prep was done by the immunoSEQ multiplex PCR assay. For the multiplex PCR, a mixture combining 60 forward primers for TCR Vbeta segments and 13 reverse primers for TCR Jbeta segments was used. TCRdb limited this immuneACCESS table to in-frame rearrangements with V and J called. A share of clones is missing; checked studies link under half to unresolved V genes, and the rest is unexplained. The table held for this sample gives about 130,000 clones. More than 0.8% of the sample is in the top ten clones. The sample consisted of PBMCs. The receptors were gathered from a man aged 18-30 years in good health and CMV-seronegative.

The gene calls are TRBV30 and TRBJ2-7; D is perhaps TRBD1 (5 bases). Per the germline V gene, CDR1 is GTSNPN and CDR2 is SVGIG (reference sequence). Trimming took off 4 bases at V and 1 base at J, with 20 bases between the two ends. CDR3 length equals 16 residues. The CDR3 sequence is CAWNDPPQTGSYEQYF. CDR3 in DNA: TGTGCCTGGAACGACCCTCCTCAAACAGGTTCCTACGAGCAGTACTTC. Supplemented by reference TRBV30 and TRBJ2-7, the full variable domain reads SQTIHQWPATLVQPVGSPLSLECTVEGTSNPNLYWYRQAAGRGLQLLFYSVGIGQISSEVPQNLSASRPQDRQFILSSKKLLLSDSGFYLCAWNDPPQTGSYEQYFGPGTRLTVT.

V is TRBV29-1 and J is TRBJ2-1; 11 bases fit TRBD1. Trimming removed 3 bases from V and 9 bases from J; junction bases left unmatched: 10. Germline V gives CDR1 SQVTM, CDR2 ANQGSEA. CDR3 length equals 15 residues. The CDR3 sequence is CSVDRGTGGRGEQFF. CDR3 bases: TGCAGCGTTGATAGGGGGACAGGGGGTCGGGGTGAGCAGTTCTTC.

J is TRBJ1-1 and V is TRBV30, with TRBD1 as a possible D gene (5 bases). This CDR3 comprises 12 residues. The germline V gene has CDR1 GTSNPN and CDR2 SVGIG (reference sequence). Trimming removed 5 bases from V and 5 bases from J, with 12 bases in between. The CDR3 here is CAWARQGTEAFF. CDR3 bases: TGTGCCTGGGCCCGCCAGGGTACTGAAGCTTTCTTT.

The chain recombines TRBV5-1 with TRBJ1-2, with D possibly being TRBD1 (6 bases). The CDR3 totals 16 residues. V lost 0 bases to trimming and J lost 2 bases, with 14 bases between them. CDR1 and CDR2 (germline): SGHRS, YFSETQ. The CDR3 sequence is CASSLAVQGKNYGYTF. In DNA, the CDR3 is TGCGCCAGCAGCTTGGCCGTCCAGGGGAAAAACTATGGCTACACCTTC. The full variable domain, its missing parts supplied by reference TRBV5-1 and TRBJ1-2, is KAGVTQTPRYLIKTRGQQVTLSCSPISGHRSVSWYQQTPGQGLQFLFEYFSETQRNKGNFPGRFSGRQFSNSRSEMNVSTLELGDSALYLCASSLAVQGKNYGYTFGSGTRLTVV.

The CDR3 spells CASTGAYEQYF. CDR3 DNA sequence: TGTGCCAGCACCGGAGCCTACGAGCAGTACTTC. The chain has TRBV6-1 and TRBJ2-7; D call uncertain. The V end was cut by 7 bases, the J end by 2 bases, with 6 bases between. The CDR3 totals 11 residues. Germline values: CDR1 MNHNS, CDR2 SASEGT.

The V and J genes are TRBV28 and TRBJ2-6, with 8 bases lining up with TRBD1. Trimming removed 7 bases from V and 0 bases from J; junction bases left unmatched: 11. The CDR3 is made up of 18 amino acids. Germline CDR1 reads MDHEN; CDR2 reads SYDVKM. The CDR3 loop reads CASIPAGQAPSGANVLTF. DNA for the CDR3: TGTGCCAGCATCCCGGCGGGACAGGCCCCCTCTGGGGCCAACGTCCTGACTTTC.

V and J are TRBV30 and TRBJ2-3; the match to TRBD1 covers 8 bases. Germline assignment: CDR1 GTSNPN and CDR2 SVGIG (reference sequence). This CDR3 contains 14 residues. J lost 1 base, V lost 4 bases, and 4 bases had no gene match. The CDR3 region is CAWIPTGGTDTQYF. The CDR3 DNA reads as TGTGCCTGGATACCGACAGGGGGCACAGATACGCAGTATTTT.

The V call is TRBV7-2, the J call TRBJ2-1, with a possible D match to TRBD2 (7 bases). Trimming left V 0 bases short and J 9 bases short, with 15 bases between. The V gene's germline CDR1 is SGHTA and CDR2 FQGNSA. The CDR3 has 15 amino acids. The CDR3 is CASSLASRRGGEQFF. The DNA for the CDR3 is TGTGCCAGCAGCTTAGCATCCCGGAGGGGGGGTGAGCAGTTCTTC.

The CDR3 spells CASSVRSDNEQFF. The CDR3 DNA sequence: TGTGCCAGCAGTGTGAGGTCCGACAATGAGCAGTTCTTC. The chain links TRBV6-1 to TRBJ2-1; unclear D gene. This CDR3 region has 13 residues. Trimming took off 4 bases at V and 5 bases at J, with 9 bases between the two ends. CDR1 is MNHNS, CDR2 SASEGT, per germline.

The CDR3 is CASSVDRWGTGGENEQFF. The DNA for the CDR3 is TGTGCCAGCAGCGTAGACCGTTGGGGAACAGGGGGGGAGAATGAGCAGTTCTTC. The chain joins TRBV9 to TRBJ2-1; possible D gene TRBD1, 8 bases. V was clipped by 0 bases and J by 7 bases, with 23 bases between them. CDR1 SGDLS and CDR2 YYNGEE come from the germline V gene. This CDR3 region has 18 residues.

This rearrangement joins TRBV7-9 to TRBJ2-1; TRBD1 aligns across 7 bases. The CDR3 runs 13 residues. With V trimmed by 3 bases and J by 8 bases, 4 bases remained unmatched. Germline CDR1 SEHNR, CDR2 FQNEAQ (reference sequence). The CDR3 loop is CASSFGQADEQFF. Written as DNA, the CDR3 is TGTGCCAGCAGCTTCGGACAGGCGGATGAGCAGTTCTTC.

The chain couples TRBV29-1 to TRBJ1-1; the match to TRBD1 covers 7 bases. Germline values: CDR1 SQVTM, CDR2 ANQGSEA. This CDR3 has 14 amino acids. V was clipped by 6 bases and J by 6 bases; unmatched bases: 13. CDR3 nucleotide sequence: TGCAGCGTCTTTACACAGAGGGGGCGGCCTGAAGCTTTCTTT. Translated: CSVFTQRGRPEAFF.